This TCR beta chain was observed in a study of T cell changes during pregnancy in multiple sclerosis. TCRdb's table, derived via immunoSEQ multiplex PCR, lists solely in-frame clones and lacks some. The data hold some 60,000 clones, with roughly nine tenths observed a single time. Losses at the gene ends were 7 bases for V and 0 bases for J; bases not matched to a gene: 18. The CDR3 extends over 19 amino acids. CDR1 SGHDN and CDR2 FVKESK come from the germline V gene. J is TRBJ1-5 and V is TRBV14, with 7 bases that match TRBD1. The clonotype comes from a female donor with multiple sclerosis, enrolled in a pregnancy study. The starting material was peripheral blood, obtained before pregnancy. The CDR3 spells CASTPLFGRGVGSNQPQHF. The CDR3 nucleotides are TGTGCCAGCACCCCACTGTTCGGCAGGGGGGTGGGTAGCAATCAGCCCCAGCATTTT.